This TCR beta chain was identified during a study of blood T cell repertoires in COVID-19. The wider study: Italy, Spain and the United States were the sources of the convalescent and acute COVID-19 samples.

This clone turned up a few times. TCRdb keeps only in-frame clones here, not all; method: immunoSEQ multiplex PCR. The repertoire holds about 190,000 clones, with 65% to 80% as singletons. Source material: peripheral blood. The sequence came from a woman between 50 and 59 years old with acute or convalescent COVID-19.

CDR3 bases: TGTGCCACGACGCACAGGGGCAATTCACCCCTCCACTTT. It translates to CATTHRGNSPLHF. The chain has TRBV24-1 and TRBJ1-6, with 7 bases fitting TRBD1. CDR1 and CDR2 (germline): KGHDR, SFDVKD. Trimming at V came to 10 bases and at J to 7 bases, leaving 6 bases not matched to a gene. This CDR3 has 13 residues.